The rows below give T cell receptor beta chains drawn from one sample of a study of blood T cell repertoires in COVID-19. Data came from immunoSEQ multiplex PCR; TCRdb stores just in-frame clones and leaves some out. Here the sample spans fewer than 250,000 clones, around 87% being singletons. Sequenced: PBMCs or T cells enriched from blood (not recorded which). Every receptor here comes from a young man in a cohort exposed to, infected with or recovered from COVID-19 (not recorded which). The CDR3 runs from the conserved cysteine through the conserved F or W.

J: TRBJ2-7
V: TRBV11-3
CDR3: CASSLATLIVTVPRGYEQYF

J: TRBJ1-1
V: TRBV11-2
CDR3: CASSLDVSRNTEAFF

J: TRBJ2-1
V: TRBV27
CDR3: CASQRNYNEQFF

J: TRBJ2-2
V: TRBV5-4
CDR3: CASSLGTGMRTGELFF

J: TRBJ2-7
V: TRBV4-1
CDR3: CASSQVSSRMYEQYF

J: TRBJ2-1
V: TRBV5-4
CDR3: CASSLETSGYNEQFF

J: TRBJ1-2
V: TRBV7-3
CDR3: CASSFLYNYGYTF

J: TRBJ2-1
V: TRBV21-1
CDR3: CASSKVPDEQFF

J: TRBJ2-2
V: TRBV6-4
CDR3: CASADFITGELFF

J: TRBJ1-1
V: TRBV5-6
CDR3: CASSFRDRGPGNTEAFF

J: TRBJ1-2
V: TRBV24-1
CDR3: CATSDQTGGAMYGYTF

J: TRBJ1-2
V: TRBV18
CDR3: CASSHRNPANYGYTF

J: TRBJ1-2
V: TRBV12-3/TRBV12-4
CDR3: CASSLRQYGYTF

J: TRBJ2-3
V: TRBV9
CDR3: CASSEGATQYF

J: TRBJ2-1
V: TRBV2
CDR3: CASSGDLYSGGLNNEQFF

J: TRBJ1-4
V: TRBV19
CDR3: CASSTGRGSEKLFF

J: TRBJ2-5
V: TRBV5-6
CDR3: CASSYGTSGAPLSRETQYF

J: TRBJ2-3
V: TRBV27
CDR3: CASLRDRGTDTQYF

J: TRBJ2-1
V: TRBV5-4
CDR3: CASSLGSGTSGNEQFF

J: TRBJ1-1
V: TRBV5-6
CDR3: CASSLLTLQDTEAFF

J: TRBJ1-5
V: TRBV7-9
CDR3: CASSQWTGSDQPQHF

J: TRBJ1-3
V: TRBV2
CDR3: CASSARDTRGNTIYF

J: TRBJ1-3
V: TRBV5-1
CDR3: CASSLWGDSGNTIYF

J: TRBJ2-2
V: TRBV4-2
CDR3: CASSQSTSRDRGTGELFF

J: TRBJ2-3
V: TRBV9
CDR3: CASSVRGLDRGKDTQYF

J: TRBJ2-7
V: TRBV3-1/TRBV3-2
CDR3: CASSRLADTYEQYF

J: TRBJ2-7
V: TRBV9
CDR3: CASSPSGYYEQYF

J: TRBJ1-5
V: TRBV3-1/TRBV3-2
CDR3: CASSQAGQSKYQPQHF

J: TRBJ1-2
V: TRBV14
CDR3: CASSQDPGQGLANYGYTF

J: TRBJ2-7
V: TRBV7-3
CDR3: CASSLIAGSYEQYF

J: TRBJ2-7
V: TRBV5-6
CDR3: CASSTPGDSPYEQYF

J: TRBJ2-1
V: TRBV28
CDR3: CAYQRGNEQFF

J: TRBJ1-1
V: TRBV9
CDR3: CASSKYGRRGPTEAFF

J: TRBJ2-7
V: TRBV28
CDR3: CASSLGQGISYEQYF

J: TRBJ1-5
V: TRBV2
CDR3: CASSPQGQPQHF

J: TRBJ1-2
V: TRBV4-1
CDR3: CASRLRDRGAGGYTF

J: TRBJ1-5
V: TRBV6-5
CDR3: CASSYSGQGDQPQHF

J: TRBJ2-7
V: TRBV3-1/TRBV3-2
CDR3: CASSQDIYEQYF

J: TRBJ2-5
V: TRBV19
CDR3: CASSMGTGWGSETQYF

J: TRBJ1-4
V: TRBV18
CDR3: CASSPPGGTSGEKLFF

J: TRBJ1-6
V: TRBV28
CDR3: CASSSPPGQRVAPLHF

J: TRBJ1-1
V: TRBV19
CDR3: CATRDRGLDTEAFF

J: TRBJ2-1
V: TRBV3-1/TRBV3-2
CDR3: CASSPYGQGASGNEQFF

J: TRBJ1-1
V: TRBV6-4
CDR3: CASSEGQGTEAFF

J: TRBJ1-5
V: TRBV4-1
CDR3: CASSGGGTEPQHF

J: TRBJ2-7
V: TRBV28
CDR3: CASKSLTSGLSYEQYF

J: TRBJ2-5
V: TRBV11-2
CDR3: CASSFHLEETQYF